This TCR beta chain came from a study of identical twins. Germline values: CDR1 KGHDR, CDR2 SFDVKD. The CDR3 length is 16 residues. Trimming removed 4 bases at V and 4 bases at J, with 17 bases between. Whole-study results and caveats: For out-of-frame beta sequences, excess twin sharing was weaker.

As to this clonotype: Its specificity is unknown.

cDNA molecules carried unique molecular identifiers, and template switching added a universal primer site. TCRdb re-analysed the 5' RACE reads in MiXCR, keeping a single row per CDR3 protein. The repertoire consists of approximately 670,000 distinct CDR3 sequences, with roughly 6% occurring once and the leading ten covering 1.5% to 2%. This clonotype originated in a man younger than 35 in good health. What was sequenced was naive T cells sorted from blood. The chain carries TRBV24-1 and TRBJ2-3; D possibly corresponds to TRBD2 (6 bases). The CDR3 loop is CATSDSRMSGSDTQYF. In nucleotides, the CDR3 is TGTGCCACCAGTGACAGCCGGATGAGCGGGTCAGATACGCAGTATTTT.